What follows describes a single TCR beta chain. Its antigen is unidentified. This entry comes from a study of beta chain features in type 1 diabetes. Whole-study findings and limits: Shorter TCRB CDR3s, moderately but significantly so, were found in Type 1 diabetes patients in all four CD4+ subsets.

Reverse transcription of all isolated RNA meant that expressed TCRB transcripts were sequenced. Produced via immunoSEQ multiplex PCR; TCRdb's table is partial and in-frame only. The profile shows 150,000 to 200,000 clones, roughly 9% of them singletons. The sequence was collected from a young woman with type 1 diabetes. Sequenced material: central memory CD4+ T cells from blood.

CDR3 coding DNA: TGTGCCAGCAGTTACAACAGGGGCACCGGGGAGCTGTTTTTT. Encoded protein: CASSYNRGTGELFF. The genes are TRBV5-6 and TRBJ2-2; 7 bases fit TRBD1. V shed 5 bases and J 4 bases; nucleotides not matched to a gene: 5. The CDR3 has 14 residues. In germline, CDR1 is SGHDT, CDR2 YYEEEE.